The 8 T cell receptor beta chains given below trace back to one sample, sequenced in a study of T cell responses to AZD1222 COVID-19 vaccine. Sequencing was performed with immunoSEQ multiplex PCR; in TCRdb, only in-frame clones are kept and a portion is missing. The repertoire holds 200,000 or so clones, with over 70% as singletons. Sequenced here: peripheral blood, sampled on day 0 of MenACWY control vaccination. These receptor sequences come from an adult in good health.

This clone came up once. V usage is TRBV7-9 and J usage is TRBJ2-5; 8 positions match TRBD1. Germline assignment: CDR1 SEHNR and CDR2 FQNEAQ (reference sequence). The length of the CDR3 is 14 residues. Trimming took 1 base from V and 2 from J; bases not matched to a gene: 0. In DNA, the CDR3 is TGTGCCAGCAGCTTAGGGGACAGGCAAGAGACCCAGTACTTC. As protein: CASSLGDRQETQYF.

The V call is TRBV30, the J call TRBJ1-2; a weak D match, TRBD1 (5 bases). The CDR3 is made up of 13 amino acids. With 4 bases removed from V and 4 bases from J, the gap between germline ends came to 13 bases. Germline loops: CDR1 GTSNPN, CDR2 SVGIG (reference sequence). CDR3: CAWIPGQGYGYTF. CDR3 DNA: TGTGCCTGGATCCCAGGCCAGGGCTATGGCTACACCTTC.

The chain is built from TRBV7-9 and TRBJ1-6; D unresolved. Between the trimmed V and J ends, which lost 1 base and 4 bases, there was a span of 11 bases. The germline CDR1 and CDR2 sequences are SEHNR and FQNEAQ (reference sequence). The CDR3 has 16 residues. The CDR3 spells CASSLDGGPYNSPLHF. In DNA form, the CDR3 reads TGTGCCAGCAGCTTAGACGGCGGCCCTTATAATTCACCCCTCCACTTT.

The chain has TRBV6-1 and TRBJ2-3, with TRBD1 as a possible D gene (6 bases). Germline V gives CDR1 MNHNS, CDR2 SASEGT. This CDR3 is 17 amino acids long. V dropped 3 bases and J dropped 2 bases, with 18 bases sitting between them. The CDR3, as DNA: TGTGCCAGCAGTGACCTCGGACAGTTTGCTAACACAGATACGCAGTATTTT. This translates into CASSDLGQFANTDTQYF.

The J gene is TRBJ1-1, the V gene TRBV24-1; D gene unclear. The germline CDR1 and CDR2 sequences are KGHDR and SFDVKD. Trimming shortened V by 3 bases and J by 8 bases, and 18 bases separated the two germline ends. The CDR3 runs 15 residues. This chain's CDR3 is CATSDPREVGTEAFF. CDR3 DNA sequence: TGTGCCACCAGTGATCCGCGGGAGGTTGGAACCGAAGCTTTCTTT.

The rearrangement uses TRBV28 and TRBJ1-2, with 10 bases fitting TRBD1. Germline V gene sequence: CDR1 MDHEN, CDR2 SYDVKM. The V and J ends lost 2 bases and 3 bases, in that order; junction bases with no gene match: 9. The CDR3 is 17 residues long. The CDR3 DNA follows: TGTGCCAGCAGTTTACCCAATTTAGGGACAGGGGACTATGGCTACACCTTC. This sequence encodes CASSLPNLGTGDYGYTF.

This clone came up a few times. V usage is TRBV19 and J usage is TRBJ1-3; maybe TRBD1 (5 bases). The CDR3 sequence is 14 residues long. V lost 9 bases and J 0 bases, leaving 12 bases between the germline ends. CDR1 is LNHDA, CDR2 SQIVND, per germline (reference sequence). The CDR3 loop reads CASRPDSSGNTIYF. CDR3 coding DNA: TGTGCCAGCAGACCCGACAGCTCTGGAAACACCATATATTTT.

This chain uses TRBV28 with TRBJ2-7; TRBD2 might be the D (5 bases). The germline V gene encodes CDR1 MDHEN and CDR2 SYDVKM. V shed 6 bases and J shed 3 bases, with 21 bases lying between them. The CDR3 is 16 residues long. CDR3 coding DNA: TGTGCCAGCAGCGATTTCGGCCGGGAACCATACTACGAGCAGTACTTC. As protein: CASSDFGREPYYEQYF.